This passage covers 6 T cell receptor beta chains from one sample sequenced in a study of shared clonotypes between healthy human individuals. Produced via immunoSEQ multiplex PCR; TCRdb's table is partial and in-frame only. The sample holds some 2.1 million clones; 85% to 95% are singletons and the top ten take under 0.15%. Sequencing was performed on naive CD4+ T cells sorted from blood. As for subset: CD45RA+ positively selected. These receptor sequences come from a man aged 18 to 35 in good health.

The chain is built from TRBV4-1 and TRBJ2-7; D unclear. The CDR3 totals 13 residues. The V gene lost 0 bases and the J gene lost 6 bases, with 9 bases spanning the gap. Germline V lookup: CDR1 MGHRA, CDR2 YSYEKL. CDR3 in amino acids: CASSQDFTLEQYF. DNA for the CDR3: TGCGCCAGCAGCCAAGATTTCACACTCGAGCAGTACTTC.

The rearrangement joins TRBV29-1 to TRBJ1-1; D is perhaps TRBD1 (5 bases). This CDR3 comprises 12 residues. CDR1 is SQVTM, CDR2 ANQGSEA, per germline. Trimming shortened V by 8 bases and J by 1 base, and 11 bases separated the two germline ends. This CDR3 reads CSLDRANTEAFF. In nucleotides, the CDR3 is TGCAGCCTCGACAGAGCGAACACTGAAGCTTTCTTT.

The CDR3 protein is CARRTGGEQYF. The DNA of the CDR3 is TGTGCCAGAAGGACAGGGGGCGAGCAGTACTTC. The chain couples TRBV7-5 to TRBJ2-7; no check of the table's D call, TRBD1, against the DNA was made. TRBV7-5 is marked as a pseudogene. This CDR3 spans 11 amino acids.

The chain has TRBV27 and TRBJ2-7, with 9 nucleotides matching TRBD1. The ends lost 6 bases at V and 1 base at J; junction bases unmatched: 16. Germline CDR1 reads MNHEY; CDR2 reads SMNVEV (reference sequence). The CDR3 is made up of 18 amino acids. CDR3: CASSLSPRGQGISYEQYF. The DNA of the CDR3 is TGTGCCAGCAGCCTTAGTCCCCGGGGACAGGGAATTTCCTACGAGCAGTACTTC.

CDR3 region: CASRQTGVYGYTF. The CDR3 bases are TGTGCCAGTAGGCAGACAGGGGTCTATGGCTACACCTTC. J is TRBJ1-2 and V is TRBV19; 8 bases agree with TRBD1. V trimming: 6 bases; J trimming: 4 bases; junction bases outside the gene matches: 4. CDR1 is LNHDA and CDR2 is SQIVND in the germline V gene (reference sequence). The CDR3 covers 13 residues. The variable domain in full, completed from reference TRBV19 and TRBJ1-2, reads DGGITQSPKYLFRKEGQNVTLSCEQNLNHDAMYWYRQDPGQGLRLIYYSQIVNDFQKGDIAEGYSVSREKKESFPLTVTSAQKNPTAFYLCASRQTGVYGYTFGSGTRLTVV.

The chain joins TRBV5-1 to TRBJ2-5; TRBD1 matches at 7 bases. Germline V gene data show CDR1 as SGHRS and CDR2 as YFSETQ. This CDR3 has 14 amino acids. The V segment lost 3 bases and the J segment 1 base; nucleotides outside the gene matches: 3. The CDR3 nucleotides are TGCGCCAGCAGCTCGGGACAGATCCAAGAGACCCAGTACTTC. Its protein product is CASSSGQIQETQYF.